The 20 T cell receptor beta chains below all came from one sample that was sequenced in a study of blood T cell repertoires in COVID-19. TCRdb's table, derived via immunoSEQ multiplex PCR, lists solely in-frame clones and lacks some. In the table there are over 90,000 clones, more than 75% of which are singletons. Source material: peripheral blood. These receptors all stem from a human donor in a cohort sampled during active COVID-19.

The V and J genes are TRBV19 and TRBJ2-3; TRBD2 matches at 14 bases. J lost 0 bases, V lost 5 bases, and 13 bases had no gene match. The germline gives CDR1 LNHDA, CDR2 SQIVND (reference sequence). The CDR3 loop spans 20 amino acids. CDR3 coding DNA: TGTGCCAGTAGTTCCCCGGGACTAGCGGGGGAATCGACTAGCACAGATACGCAGTATTTT. Residues: CASSSPGLAGESTSTDTQYF.

V usage is TRBV2 and J usage is TRBJ1-2, with D unresolved. This CDR3 has 14 residues. CDR1 is SNHLY and CDR2 is FYNNEI in the germline V gene. Between the trimmed V and J ends, which lost 6 bases and 2 bases, there was a span of 13 bases. In DNA, the CDR3 is TGTGCCAGCAGCCCGTCGTCTGTGAACTATGGCTACACCTTC. Translation: CASSPSSVNYGYTF.

The V and J genes are TRBV5-1 and TRBJ2-1, with TRBD2 identical over 10 bases. The junction had 2 bases not matched to a gene; V was cut back by 0 bases and J by 5 bases. The CDR3 totals 15 residues. Germline CDR1 is SGHRS and CDR2 is YFSETQ. This chain's CDR3 is CASSLGLAGNNEQFF. CDR3 DNA sequence: TGCGCCAGCAGCTTGGGACTAGCGGGCAACAATGAGCAGTTCTTC.

V gene TRBV7-2 combines with J gene TRBJ2-5; 10 nucleotides line up with TRBD2. Per germline, CDR1 SGHTA and CDR2 FQGNSA. Trimming cost V 3 bases and J 3 bases; bases outside gene matches: 1. The CDR3 is 14 residues long. The CDR3 DNA is TGTGCCAGCAGCTTTGGACTAGCGGAAGAGACCCAGTACTTC. It yields the protein CASSFGLAEETQYF.

The CDR3 region has the DNA TGCGCCAGCAGCCAGGATGTACAGGGAGGGATAGAAAACACCATATATTTT. Amino acids: CASSQDVQGGIENTIYF. The V and J genes are TRBV4-3 and TRBJ1-3; D perhaps matches TRBD1 (6 bases). The germline V and J ends were trimmed by 3 bases and 6 bases, with 21 bases remaining between them. The CDR3 covers 17 residues. In germline, CDR1 is LGHNA, CDR2 YSLEER.

This sequence joins TRBV6-5 and TRBJ1-1, with TRBD1 matching 11 bases. This CDR3 has 15 residues. Per germline, CDR1 MNHEY and CDR2 SVGAGI. Trimming took 6 bases from V and 4 from J; bases not matched to a gene: 7. The CDR3 loop is CASSWDRGFGTEAFF. The CDR3 nucleotides are TGTGCCAGCAGCTGGGACAGGGGGTTCGGCACTGAAGCTTTCTTT.

V gene TRBV6-6 combines with J gene TRBJ2-3, with no clear D. The CDR3 consists of 12 residues. Trimming took 5 bases from V and 7 from J, leaving 10 bases between them. Germline values: CDR1 MNHNY, CDR2 SVGAGI (reference sequence). CDR3 in DNA: TGTGCCAGCAGTACTCCCGAATATACGCAGTATTTT. Protein sequence: CASSTPEYTQYF.

The genes are TRBV2 and TRBJ1-5, with D possibly TRBD1 on 5 matching bases. The CDR3 is made up of 15 amino acids. Germline assignment: CDR1 SNHLY and CDR2 FYNNEI. V gave up 8 bases and J gave up 4 bases, with 18 bases separating them. As DNA, the CDR3 is TGTGCCAGCCAAGCCTCGGGGGTTGGGAATCAGCCCCAGCATTTT. As protein: CASQASGVGNQPQHF.

The chain couples TRBV28 to TRBJ1-2; possibly TRBD1 for D (5 bases). Germline V gene lookup returns CDR1 MDHEN and CDR2 SYDVKM. The CDR3 totals 15 residues. The V end was cut by 2 bases, the J end by 5 bases, with 15 bases between. CDR3 region: CASSLALTGRYGYTF. For the CDR3, the DNA is TGTGCCAGCAGTTTAGCTCTCACAGGACGGTATGGCTACACCTTC.

This sequence joins TRBV6-5 and TRBJ2-1; D possibly corresponds to TRBD1 (5 bases). CDR1 is MNHEY and CDR2 is SVGAGI in the germline V gene. This CDR3 has 14 residues. V lost 2 bases and J lost 4, with 9 bases in between. The CDR3 DNA reads as TGTGCCAGCAGTTACGCAGCAGGGTACAATGAGCAGTTCTTC. This gives the protein CASSYAAGYNEQFF.

This clone has only one observation. The chain joins TRBV10-1 to TRBJ2-7; D unclear. V was trimmed by 6 bases and J by 4 bases, leaving 13 bases between them. The CDR3 covers 13 residues. CDR1 WNHNN and CDR2 SYGVQD come from the germline V gene (reference sequence). This CDR3 is CASRKEKEYEQYF. The CDR3 DNA reads TGCGCCAGCAGGAAGGAGAAGGAATACGAGCAGTACTTC.

The genes are TRBV5-5 and TRBJ2-1, with 7 bases lining up with TRBD1. Germline CDR1 reads SGHKS; CDR2 reads YYEKEE (reference sequence). With V trimmed by 0 bases and J by 5 bases, 5 bases remained unmatched. CDR3 length: 15 residues. In DNA, the CDR3 is TGTGCCAGCAGCTTGGGGCAGGGGGTAGACAATGAGCAGTTCTTC. Protein product: CASSLGQGVDNEQFF.

This chain links TRBV20-1 with TRBJ2-3; TRBD2 agrees at 11 bases. CDR3 size: 15 residues. CDR1 is DFQATT, CDR2 SNEGSKA, per germline (reference sequence). V gave up 3 bases and J gave up 6 bases; unmatched junction bases: 8. In DNA, the CDR3 is TGCAGTGCTAGTAGGCTAGCGGGGGGAAAGGATACGCAGTATTTT. Protein: CSASRLAGGKDTQYF.

The genes are TRBV5-1 and TRBJ2-3; TRBD1 agrees at 10 bases. The CDR3 is 15 amino acids. Germline values: CDR1 SGHRS, CDR2 YFSETQ. The junction had 3 bases not matched to a gene; V was cut back by 4 bases and J by 1 base. This CDR3 is CASSGQGGGTDTQYF. The CDR3 bases are TGCGCCAGCAGCGGACAGGGGGGCGGCACAGATACGCAGTATTTT.

J is TRBJ2-5 and V is TRBV28, with 12 bases identical to TRBD2. Trimming at V came to 3 bases and at J to 0 bases, leaving 8 bases not matched to a gene. The CDR3 totals 18 residues. CDR1 is MDHEN and CDR2 is SYDVKM in the germline V gene. The CDR3 spells CASSFRLAGDLYQETQYF. The DNA of the CDR3 is TGTGCCAGCAGTTTCAGACTAGCGGGGGACCTATACCAAGAGACCCAGTACTTC.

The chain combines TRBV14 with TRBJ1-1; D is unclear. Germline loops: CDR1 SGHDN, CDR2 FVKESK. V gave up 4 bases and J gave up 1 base, with 10 bases separating them. The CDR3 loop spans 14 amino acids. For the CDR3, the DNA is TGTGCCAGCAGCCGTGTTACGGGGAACACTGAAGCTTTCTTT. Translating it yields CASSRVTGNTEAFF.

This sequence joins TRBV19 and TRBJ2-4; weak D call: TRBD1 (5 bases). The CDR3 has 15 amino acids. V shed 7 bases and J shed 3 bases, with 16 bases lying between them. Germline CDR1 reads LNHDA; CDR2 reads SQIVND (reference sequence). CDR3 sequence reads: CASTGYSLGKNIQYF. CDR3 nucleotide sequence: TGTGCCAGTACAGGGTACTCGTTGGGCAAAAACATTCAGTACTTC.

The chain employs TRBV5-1 and TRBJ2-3; D is ambiguous. Germline values: CDR1 SGHRS, CDR2 YFSETQ. The germline V and J ends were trimmed by 0 bases and 5 bases, with 4 bases remaining between them. The CDR3 is made up of 12 amino acids. The CDR3 nucleotides are TGCGCCAGCAGCTTGGGAGGAGATACGCAGTATTTT. Protein: CASSLGGDTQYF.

This clone appeared a few times. This chain joins TRBV6-2 or TRBV6-3 and TRBJ2-7, with D perhaps matching TRBD1 (5 bases). The CDR3 has 16 residues. In germline, CDR1 is MNHEY, CDR2 SVGEGT. V lost 0 bases and J lost 0, with 12 bases in between. The CDR3 is CASSYSAGSPSYEQYF. CDR3 bases: TGTGCCAGCAGTTACTCCGCAGGGTCCCCCTCCTACGAGCAGTACTTC.

The gene calls are TRBV9 and TRBJ2-1, with D maybe TRBD1 (5 bases). The CDR3 covers 15 residues. In germline, CDR1 is SGDLS, CDR2 YYNGEE. Deletions cut 4 bases from V and 4 bases from J, with 15 bases between. CDR3 nucleotides: TGTGCCAGCAGCCGTACCTCCAGGGTATACAATGAGCAGTTCTTC. Its protein product is CASSRTSRVYNEQFF.